The rows below give T cell receptor beta chains drawn from one sample of a study of blood T cells in healthy people across ages. MiXCR was run by TCRdb on the 5' RACE reads, yielding one entry per CDR3 protein. The profile covers under 800,000 distinct CDR3 sequences, with over 20% appearing a single time and 3.5% to 4% taken by the ten largest. Sequencing input: blood. These receptors all come from a man aged 70 or older in good health. The CDR3 runs from the conserved cysteine through the conserved F or W. A D gene is named only where the DNA matches it firmly. Clone size is given for some rows only: seen once, a few or many times, or a class if the clone is expanded.

J	size	D	V	CDR3	DNA
TRBJ1-1	.	.	TRBV10-3	CAISDPGVVNTEAFF	TGTGCCATCAGTGATCCAGGGGTGGTGAACACTGAAGCTTTCTTT
TRBJ2-5	.	TRBD2	TRBV20-1	CSARGTSGRRQEAQYF	TGCAGTGCTAGGGGAACTAGCGGGAGGAGGCAAGAGGCCCAGTACTTC
TRBJ2-5	few	.	TRBV19	CASSISGGRETQYF	TGTGCCAGTAGTATCAGCGGAGGAAGGGAGACCCAGTACTTC
TRBJ2-5	few	.	TRBV2	CASSLPPRETQYF	TGTGCCAGTTCCCTCCCACCGAGGGAGACCCAGTACTTC
TRBJ2-7	once	.	TRBV2	CASSGGAAPRGQYF	TGTGCCAGCAGTGGGGGAGCGGCCCCTAGGGGGCAGTACTTC
TRBJ1-1	many	.	TRBV28	CASSLGRGNTEAFF	TGTGCCAGCAGTTTAGGCAGGGGGAACACTGAAGCTTTCTTT
TRBJ2-7	.	.	TRBV6-6	CASSGQRRGYEQYF	TGTGCCAGCAGCGGACAGCGGAGGGGGTACGAGCAGTACTTC
TRBJ2-7	.	.	TRBV7-6	CASSLAPLEQGEQYF	TGTGCCAGCAGCTTAGCCCCTCTGGAGCAGGGCGAGCAGTACTTC
TRBJ2-7	.	.	TRBV6-1	CASSEARDNEQYF	TGTGCCAGCAGTGAAGCCCGAGACAACGAGCAGTACTTC
TRBJ2-5	few	.	TRBV10-3	CAISQDEQETQYF	TGTGCCATCAGCCAGGACGAACAAGAGACCCAGTACTTC
TRBJ2-1	few	TRBD2	TRBV18	CASSQTGTSVSNEQFF	TGTGCCAGCTCACAAACCGGGACTAGCGTGAGCAATGAGCAGTTCTTC
TRBJ2-7	few	.	TRBV7-2	CASNRADSYEQYF	TGTGCCAGCAACCGGGCAGACTCCTACGAGCAGTACTTC
TRBJ1-1	few	.	TRBV20-1	CSARAYKNTEAFF	TGCAGTGCTAGAGCCTATAAGAACACTGAAGCTTTCTTT
TRBJ2-5	many	.	TRBV7-8	CASSLVGRSIGETQYF	TGTGCCAGCAGCTTAGTCGGTCGGTCTATTGGAGAGACCCAGTACTTC
TRBJ2-3	few	.	TRBV20-1	CSVRVGTDTQYF	TGCAGTGTGCGGGTTGGCACAGATACGCAGTATTTT
TRBJ2-1	.	TRBD2	TRBV5-1	CASSLSSGSVAYNEQLF	TGCGCCAGCAGCTTGTCTAGCGGGAGTGTTGCCTACAATGAGCAGCTCTTC
TRBJ1-2	few	.	TRBV4-1	CASSQDRAFGYTF	TGCGCCAGCAGCCAAGACAGGGCGTTCGGCTACACCTTC
TRBJ2-1	few	TRBD1	TRBV15	CATSRTGGALNYEQFF	TGTGCCACCAGCCGAACAGGGGGCGCTTTAAACTATGAGCAGTTCTTC
TRBJ2-1	.	.	TRBV7-9	CASSPSQKKQGLHNEQFF	TGTGCCAGCAGCCCAAGCCAAAAGAAACAGGGCCTACACAATGAGCAGTTCTTC
TRBJ1-4	few	.	TRBV15	CATSRNWDEKLFF	TGTGCCACCAGCAGAAACTGGGACGAAAAACTGTTTTTT
TRBJ1-5	.	.	TRBV2	CASSLQSTSNQPQHF	TGTGCCAGCAGTTTACAAAGTACAAGCAATCAGCCCCAGCATTTT
TRBJ2-5	many	.	TRBV20-1	CSASKRGETQYF	TGCAGTGCTTCGAAAAGGGGAGAGACCCAGTACTTC
TRBJ2-5	once	.	TRBV6-5	CASSIAAQETQYF	TGTGCCAGCAGTATAGCGGCCCAAGAGACCCAGTACTTC
TRBJ2-5	few	TRBD2	TRBV11-2	CASSVRLAGQQETQYF	TGTGCCAGCAGCGTAAGGCTAGCGGGGCAACAAGAGACCCAGTACTTC
TRBJ2-3	few	TRBD2	TRBV27	CASSLSRSGDTQYF	TGTGCCAGCAGTTTATCTCGTAGCGGGGATACGCAGTATTTT
TRBJ2-1	.	TRBD2	TRBV20-1	CSASASGGGYNEQLF	TGCAGTGCTAGCGCTAGCGGGGGGGGCTACAATGAGCAGCTCTTC
TRBJ2-2	.	.	TRBV7-9	CASSLKESAGELFF	TGTGCCAGCAGCTTAAAGGAGAGTGCCGGGGAGCTGTTTTTT
TRBJ1-4	many	TRBD1	TRBV3-1	CASSDPGQGNEKLFF	TGTGCCAGCAGCGACCCGGGACAGGGGAATGAAAAACTGTTTTTT
TRBJ2-5	.	.	TRBV3-1	CASSQDPKVEQYF	TGTGCCAGCAGCCAAGATCCTAAGGTAGAGCAGTACTTC
TRBJ2-2	.	TRBD2	TRBV6-2/TRBV6-3	CASKLAGATGELFF	TGTGCCAGTAAGCTAGCGGGAGCCACCGGGGAGCTGTTTTTT
TRBJ1-2	.	.	TRBV6-6	CASSFTQGEGYTF	TGTGCCAGCAGTTTCACCCAGGGCGAAGGCTACACCTTC